The clone carrying this TCR beta chain was seen only once. As yet, its antigen is unknown. This sample is part of a study of OX40 agonist ivuxolimab in advanced cancers. The wider study: Patients received ivuxolimab, an intravenous treatment, every 2 weeks at 0.01 to 10 mg/kg.

Study-wide points: Some nonresponders additionally presented with little normalized T-cell clonal expansion.

Clones were read by immunoSEQ multiplex PCR, and TCRdb kept only the in-frame ones, dropping some. Among more than 65,000 clones listed, about 93% were seen once. Cycle 7 day 1, cycle 4 day 1, and baseline were the timepoints at which blood was sampled. The receptor's source is an adult with an advanced solid tumor such as melanoma, head and neck, liver or kidney cancer. The sample was CD4+ or CD8+ T cells sorted from blood, taken in a trial of the OX40 agonist ivuxolimab.

The CDR3, as DNA: TGTGCCAGCAGTCCCACATGGAGCCTCCAAGAGACCCAGTACTTC. Amino acids: CASSPTWSLQETQYF. The V and J genes are TRBV27 and TRBJ2-5; D remains ambiguous. The germline V gene has CDR1 MNHEY and CDR2 SMNVEV (reference sequence). The CDR3 totals 15 residues. Trimming removed 5 bases at V and 1 base at J, with 14 bases between.